The next 5 T cell receptor beta chains were all read from a single sample in a study of response to subunit inactivated influenza vaccine. TCRdb ran MiXCR on the RT-PCR reads and lists one entry per CDR3 protein. Among around 520,000 distinct CDR3 sequences listed, around 25% were seen once. This sample comprised CD4+ T cells sorted from PBMCs, obtained roughly 5 days after vaccination. These receptors all stem from a man between 50 and 59 years old who received an inactivated influenza vaccine.

This clonotype was seen a handful of times. The genes are TRBV13 and TRBJ1-1, with D hard to call. The CDR3 totals 15 residues. From germline, CDR1 is PRHDT and CDR2 FYEKMQ (reference sequence). Trimming removed 2 bases at V and 2 bases at J, with 12 bases between. The CDR3 loop is CASSLFNEINTEAFF. The CDR3 nucleotides are TGTGCCAGCAGCTTATTTAACGAGATTAACACTGAAGCTTTCTTT.

A remark on this clonotype: One junction end disagrees with the germline gene, perhaps due to a read error. CDR3 nucleotide sequence: TGTGCCAGCAGCCTGGGCCAGGGGGCTCAGCTCGAAGCCTTCTTT. Its protein product is CASSLGQGAQLEAFF. This chain uses TRBV7-2 with TRBJ1-1, with TRBD1 identical over 8 bases. CDR1 and CDR2 from the germline V gene are SGHTA and FQGNSA. The CDR3 contains 15 residues.

This rearrangement joins TRBV29-1 to TRBJ2-1; no clear D. The CDR3 runs to 13 residues. The V end was cut by 4 bases, the J end by 5 bases, with 12 bases between. Germline V gene sequence: CDR1 SQVTM, CDR2 ANQGSEA. This CDR3 is CSVARHGNNEQFF. The CDR3 DNA reads TGCAGCGTTGCACGGCACGGAAACAATGAGCAGTTCTTC.

This clonotype was seen more than once but under ten times. The V gene is TRBV10-3, the J gene TRBJ2-3, with D maybe TRBD2 (6 bases). The CDR3 is 16 residues long. V lost 7 bases, J lost 2 bases, and 19 bases lay in between. Germline V gene data show CDR1 as ENHRY and CDR2 as SYGVKD. The CDR3 DNA reads as TGTGCCATCAAAATGGGTACCGGGACTCTCACAGATACGCAGTATTTT. Translation gives CAIKMGTGTLTDTQYF.

This clonotype was recorded many times. The gene calls are TRBV4-3 and TRBJ1-1; no reliable D call. Trimming removed 0 bases from V and 1 base from J, with 12 bases in between. CDR1 LGHNA and CDR2 YSLEER come from the germline V gene. The CDR3 totals 16 residues. The CDR3 DNA reads TGCGCCAGCAGCCAAGATTGGCTGACGGAGAACACTGAAGCTTTCTTT. Translated: CASSQDWLTENTEAFF.